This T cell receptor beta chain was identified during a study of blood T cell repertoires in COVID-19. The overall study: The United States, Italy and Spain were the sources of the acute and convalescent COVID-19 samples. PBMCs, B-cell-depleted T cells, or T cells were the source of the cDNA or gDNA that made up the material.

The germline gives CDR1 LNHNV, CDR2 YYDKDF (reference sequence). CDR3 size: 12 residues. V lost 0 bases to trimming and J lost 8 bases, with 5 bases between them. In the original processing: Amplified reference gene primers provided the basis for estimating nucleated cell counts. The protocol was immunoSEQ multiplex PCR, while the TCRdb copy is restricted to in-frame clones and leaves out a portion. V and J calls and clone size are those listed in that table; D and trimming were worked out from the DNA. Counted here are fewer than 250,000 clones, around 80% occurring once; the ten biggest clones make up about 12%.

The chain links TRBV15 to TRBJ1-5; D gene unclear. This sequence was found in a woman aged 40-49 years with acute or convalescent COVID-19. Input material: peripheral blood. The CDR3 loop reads CATSRDREPQHF. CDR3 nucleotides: TGTGCCACCAGCAGAGATCGGGAGCCCCAGCATTTT.